This TCR beta chain was sequenced in a study of cytomegalovirus exposure and HLA in healthy donors. General observations from the study: Some TCR beta chains (roughly 160 of them) were listed as cytomegalovirus-associated. A later analysis linked around 17,000 TCR beta sequences to HLA alleles at 0.05 false discovery rate.

The CDR3 length is 14 residues. Germline loops: CDR1 SNHLY, CDR2 FYNNEI. The V end lost 7 bases, the J end lost 5 bases, and 17 bases lay between the germline ends. On this clone: The antigen is not known.

The study ran its PCR with 60 Vbeta and 13 Jbeta primers. Only in-frame clones appear in the TCRdb table, and some are missing; sequencing was by immunoSEQ multiplex PCR. The data contain 90,000 to 140,000 clones, roughly 76% of them singletons. The source material was PBMCs. J is TRBJ2-5 and V is TRBV2, with TRBD2 as a possible D gene (6 bases). The sequence derives from a man aged 25 to 45 in good health and CMV-seropositive. CDR3 amino acids: CASIESGLRETQYF. CDR3 nucleotide sequence: TGTGCCAGCATAGAAAGCGGGTTACGGGAGACCCAGTACTTC.